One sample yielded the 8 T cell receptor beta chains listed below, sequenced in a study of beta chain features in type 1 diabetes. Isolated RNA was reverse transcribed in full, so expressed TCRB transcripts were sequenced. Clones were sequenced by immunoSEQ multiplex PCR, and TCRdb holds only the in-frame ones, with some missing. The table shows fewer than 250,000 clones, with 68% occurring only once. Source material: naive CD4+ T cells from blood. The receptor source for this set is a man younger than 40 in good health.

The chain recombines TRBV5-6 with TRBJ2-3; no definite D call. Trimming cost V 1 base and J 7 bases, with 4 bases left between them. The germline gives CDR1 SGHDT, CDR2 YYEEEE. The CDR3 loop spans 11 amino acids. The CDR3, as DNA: TGTGCCAGCAGCTTGTTGAATACGCAGTATTTT. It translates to CASSLLNTQYF.

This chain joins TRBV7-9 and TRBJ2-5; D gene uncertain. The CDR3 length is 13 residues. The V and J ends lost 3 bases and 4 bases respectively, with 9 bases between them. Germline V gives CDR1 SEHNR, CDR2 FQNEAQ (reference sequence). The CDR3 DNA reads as TGTGCCAGCAGCTTTCTAGGCAGAGAGACCCAGTACTTC. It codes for CASSFLGRETQYF.

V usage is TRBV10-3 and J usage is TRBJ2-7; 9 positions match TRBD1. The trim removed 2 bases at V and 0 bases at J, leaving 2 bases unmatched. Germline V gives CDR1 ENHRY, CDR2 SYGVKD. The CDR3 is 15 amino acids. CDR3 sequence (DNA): TGTGCCATCAGTGAGGGGACAGGGCGCTCCTACGAGCAGTACTTC. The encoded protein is CAISEGTGRSYEQYF.

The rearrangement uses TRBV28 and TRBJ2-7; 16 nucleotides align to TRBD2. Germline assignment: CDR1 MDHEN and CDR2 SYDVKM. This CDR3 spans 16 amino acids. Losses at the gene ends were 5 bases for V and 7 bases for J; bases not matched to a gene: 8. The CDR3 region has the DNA TGTGCCAGCAGTGGGACTAGCGGGAGGGGTACTTCTGAGCAGTACTTC. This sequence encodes CASSGTSGRGTSEQYF. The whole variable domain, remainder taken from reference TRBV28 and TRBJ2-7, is DVKVTQSSRYLVKRTGEKVFLECVQDMDHENMFWYRQDPGLGLRLIYFSYDVKMKEKGDIPEGYSVSREKKERFSLILESASTNQTSMYLCASSGTSGRGTSEQYFGPGTRLTVT.

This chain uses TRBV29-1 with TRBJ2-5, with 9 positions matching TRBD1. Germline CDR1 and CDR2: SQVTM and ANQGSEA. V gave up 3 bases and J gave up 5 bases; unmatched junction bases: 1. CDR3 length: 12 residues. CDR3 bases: TGCAGCGTTGATACAGGGGGCGAGACCCAGTACTTC. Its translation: CSVDTGGETQYF.

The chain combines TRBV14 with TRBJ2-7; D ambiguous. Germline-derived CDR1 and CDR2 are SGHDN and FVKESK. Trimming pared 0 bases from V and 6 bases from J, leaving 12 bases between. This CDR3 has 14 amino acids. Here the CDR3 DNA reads TGTGCCAGCAGCCAAGAGCTTTCCGCTCGCGAGCAGTACTTC. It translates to CASSQELSAREQYF. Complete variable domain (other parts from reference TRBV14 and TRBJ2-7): EAGVTQFPSHSVIEKGQTVTLRCDPISGHDNLYWYRRVMGKEIKFLLHFVKESKQDESGMPNNRFLAERTGGTYSTLKVQPAELEDSGVYFCASSQELSAREQYFGPGTRLTVT.

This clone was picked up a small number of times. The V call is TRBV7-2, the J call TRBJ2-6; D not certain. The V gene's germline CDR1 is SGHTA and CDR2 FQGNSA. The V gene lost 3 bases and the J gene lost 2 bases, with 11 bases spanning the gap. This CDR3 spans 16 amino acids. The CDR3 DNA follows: TGTGCCAGCAGCTTCCTCAAAGGGCCTGGGGCCAACGTCCTGACTTTC. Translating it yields CASSFLKGPGANVLTF. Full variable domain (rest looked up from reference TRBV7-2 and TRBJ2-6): GAGVSQSPSNKVTEKGKDVELRCDPISGHTALYWYRQSLGQGLEFLIYFQGNSAPDKSGLPSDRFSAERTGGSVSTLTIQRTQQEDSAVYLCASSFLKGPGANVLTFGAGSRLTVL.

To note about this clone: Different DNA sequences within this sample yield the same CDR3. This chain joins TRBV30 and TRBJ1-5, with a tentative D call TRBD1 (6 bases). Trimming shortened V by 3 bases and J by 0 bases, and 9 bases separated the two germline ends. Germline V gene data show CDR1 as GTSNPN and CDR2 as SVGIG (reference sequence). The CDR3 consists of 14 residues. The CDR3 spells CAWSTGNSNQPQHF. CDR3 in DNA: TGTGCCTGGAGCACAGGGAATAGCAATCAGCCCCAGCATTTT.